This TCR beta chain was captured in a study of post-analysis software for immune sequencing data. In the study overall: Recorded disease courses covered relapsing-remitting, secondary progressive and progressive-relapsing multiple sclerosis. Some patients had no subtype annotation. Study-wide results and limits: Controls showed lower frequencies than patients for a few TRBV segments, and TRBV5-6, TRBV5-1 and TRBV20-1 were among these.

This CDR3 spans 14 amino acids. CDR1 is SGHRS and CDR2 is YFSETQ in the germline V gene. The TCR beta cDNA libraries carried unique molecular identifiers. T cells, about 0.95 to 10 million of them, yielded some 500,000 cDNA molecules. MiXCR, applied by TCRdb to the PCR reads, yields one record per CDR3 protein. Among hundreds of thousands of distinct CDR3 sequences listed, about 50% were seen once. This clonotype was seen repeatedly, ten times or more. Its antigen is not known. One end of the junction does not line up with germline, which may come from a read error. The sequence was collected from a girl aged 10-17 years with multiple sclerosis. The chain recombines TRBV5-1 with TRBJ2-7; D remains ambiguous. Material: blood. Here the CDR3 DNA reads TGTGCCAGCAGTTTAGTTGGTAGCAGCTACGAGCAGTACTTC. Protein sequence: CASSLVGSSYEQYF. The full variable domain, its missing parts supplied by reference TRBV5-1 and TRBJ2-7, is KAGVTQTPRYLIKTRGQQVTLSCSPISGHRSVSWYQQTPGQGLQFLFEYFSETQRNKGNFPGRFSGRQFSNSRSEMNVSTLELGDSALYLCASSLVGSSYEQYFGPGTRLTVT.